The sequence of this T cell receptor (beta chain) was determined in a study of cytomegalovirus exposure and HLA in healthy donors. General observations from the study: A likely sequencing artifact accounted for one observed cluster of highly shared sequence variants. A list of about 180 TCR beta chains associated with cytomegalovirus was given. Later on, a genetic analysis was performed. It linked a missense variant in DCLRE1C with V- and J-gene trimming of TCR beta.

About this clone: Its antigen remains unidentified.

The PCR ran on 60 Vbeta and 13 Jbeta primers. Here immunoSEQ multiplex PCR was the method, and the copy in TCRdb shows in-frame clones only, minus some. The sample lists over 110,000 clones; 82% were seen once. There are 16 residues in the CDR3. Germline V CDR1 and CDR2: SGHNT, YENEEA. V lost 5 bases and J 2 bases, leaving 16 bases between the germline ends. What was sequenced was PBMCs. The V and J genes are TRBV11-3 and TRBJ2-1, with D possibly matching TRBD1 (6 bases). The TCR was taken from a male donor in good health and CMV-seronegative. The DNA for the CDR3 is TGTGCCAGCAGCGAATACACAGGGTCACCCTACAATGAGCAGTTCTTC. It codes for CASSEYTGSPYNEQFF. Supplemented by reference TRBV11-3 and TRBJ2-1, the full variable domain reads EAGVVQSPRYKIIEKKQPVAFWCNPISGHNTLYWYLQNLGQGPELLIRYENEEAVDDSQLPKDRFSAERLKGVDSTLKIQPAELGDSAVYLCASSEYTGSPYNEQFFGPGTRLTVL.